A single sample is the source of the 8 T cell receptor beta chains below, sequenced in a study of tissue T cells after allogeneic stem cell transplantation. Profiling relied on immunoSEQ multiplex PCR, and the TCRdb table lists in-frame clones only, not all of them. The table has roughly 9,900 clones, approximately 61% seen once. The starting material was tissue from the jejunum, obtained at autopsy. These receptors were taken from a woman aged 18 to 55 with breast cancer.

This clone came up once. This chain links TRBV5-1 with TRBJ2-3; the D gene could be TRBD1 or TRBD2 (6 bases each). Germline V lookup: CDR1 SGHRS, CDR2 YFSETQ. Trimming took 4 bases from V and 0 from J, leaving 9 bases between them. This CDR3 comprises 14 residues. The DNA for the CDR3 is TGCGCCAGCAGCCTAGGGGGGAGCACAGATACGCAGTATTTT. It yields the protein CASSLGGSTDTQYF. Combining the CDR3 with reference TRBV5-1 and TRBJ2-3 gives the whole variable domain KAGVTQTPRYLIKTRGQQVTLSCSPISGHRSVSWYQQTPGQGLQFLFEYFSETQRNKGNFPGRFSGRQFSNSRSEMNVSTLELGDSALYLCASSLGGSTDTQYFGPGTRLTVL.

The V gene is TRBV5-1, the J gene TRBJ2-5; D call uncertain. CDR3 length: 14 residues. CDR1 and CDR2 from the germline V gene are SGHRS and YFSETQ. The V and J ends lost 2 bases and 0 bases respectively, with 8 bases between them. The CDR3 here is CASSLGRYQETQYF. DNA of the CDR3: TGCGCCAGCAGCTTAGGACGGTACCAAGAGACCCAGTACTTC.

The gene calls are TRBV7-2 and TRBJ2-1; the D gene is possibly TRBD2 (5 bases). The germline gives CDR1 SGHTA, CDR2 FQGNSA. This CDR3 region has 16 residues. V lost 5 bases, J lost 10 bases, and 24 bases lay in between. CDR3: CASSPTSEDWRREQFF. CDR3 DNA sequence: TGTGCCAGCAGCCCGACGTCCGAGGACTGGAGGAGAGAGCAGTTCTTC. The full variable domain, rest sourced from reference TRBV7-2 and TRBJ2-1, is GAGVSQSPSNKVTEKGKDVELRCDPISGHTALYWYRQSLGQGLEFLIYFQGNSAPDKSGLPSDRFSAERTGGSVSTLTIQRTQQEDSAVYLCASSPTSEDWRREQFFGPGTRLTVL.

In DNA form, the CDR3 reads TGTGCCAGCAGCGTAGACTCCGGAAACACCATATATTTT. Protein: CASSVDSGNTIYF. The chain has TRBV9 and TRBJ1-3; D not certain. The CDR3 runs 13 residues. V was shortened by 0 bases and J by 4 bases, with 5 bases between the two germline ends. CDR1 is SGDLS and CDR2 is YYNGEE in the germline V gene.

The CDR3 region is CASRDRESNQPQHF. As DNA, the CDR3 is TGTGCCAGCCGAGACAGGGAAAGCAATCAGCCCCAGCATTTT. The J gene is TRBJ1-5, the V gene TRBV19, with 7 nucleotides matching TRBD1. The CDR3 consists of 14 residues. The germline gives CDR1 LNHDA, CDR2 SQIVND (reference sequence). V shed 9 bases and J 1 base; nucleotides not matched to a gene: 6. Together with reference TRBV19 and TRBJ1-5, the CDR3 gives the full variable domain: DGGITQSPKYLFRKEGQNVTLSCEQNLNHDAMYWYRQDPGQGLRLIYYSQIVNDFQKGDIAEGYSVSREKKESFPLTVTSAQKNPTAFYLCASRDRESNQPQHFGDGTRLSIL.

This rearrangement joins TRBV12-3 or TRBV12-4 to TRBJ1-2; TRBD1 matches at 7 bases. Germline trimming cut 5 bases from V and 4 bases from J; bases unmatched to any gene: 4. The length of the CDR3 is 13 residues. The CDR3 spells CASSVRQGYGYTF. CDR3 in DNA: TGTGCCAGCAGTGTACGACAGGGCTATGGCTACACCTTC.

V usage is TRBV4-3 and J usage is TRBJ1-3; weak D call: TRBD1 (6 bases). Trimming pared 3 bases from V and 3 bases from J, leaving 12 bases between. The CDR3 covers 15 residues. Per the germline V gene, CDR1 is LGHNA and CDR2 is YSLEER. The DNA for the CDR3 is TGCGCCAGCAGCCACAACACAGGGTTTGGAAACACCATATATTTT. Its translation: CASSHNTGFGNTIYF.

This clone is deemed medium-sized. The genes are TRBV11-2 and TRBJ1-1; no definite D call. Germline-derived CDR1 and CDR2 are SGHAT and FQNNGV. V was cut by 8 bases and J by 5 bases, with 6 bases left in between. The CDR3 is made up of 10 amino acids. This chain's CDR3 is CASGETEAFF. For the CDR3, the DNA is TGTGCCAGCGGGGAGACTGAAGCTTTCTTT.